This T cell receptor (beta chain) derives from a study of OX40 agonist ivuxolimab in advanced cancers. Whole-study context: The treatment was a fully human IgG2 OX40 agonist, ivuxolimab.

Sequencing used immunoSEQ multiplex PCR; TCRdb keeps in-frame clones, though not all of them. Here the sample spans roughly 48,000 clones, less than 85% being singletons. Losses at the gene ends were 1 base for V and 2 bases for J; bases not matched to a gene: 5. Germline V lookup: CDR1 LNHDA, CDR2 SQIVND (reference sequence). CDR3 length equals 16 residues. The sample was CD4+ or CD8+ T cells sorted from blood, taken in a trial of the OX40 agonist ivuxolimab. The V call is TRBV19, the J call TRBJ2-1; 7 nucleotides agree with TRBD2. This clonotype was obtained from an adult with an advanced solid tumor such as melanoma, head and neck, liver or kidney cancer. The CDR3: CASSIVASGPYNEQFF. CDR3 nucleotides: TGTGCCAGTAGTATAGTGGCTAGCGGCCCCTACAATGAGCAGTTCTTC. Supplemented by reference TRBV19 and TRBJ2-1, the full variable domain reads DGGITQSPKYLFRKEGQNVTLSCEQNLNHDAMYWYRQDPGQGLRLIYYSQIVNDFQKGDIAEGYSVSREKKESFPLTVTSAQKNPTAFYLCASSIVASGPYNEQFFGPGTRLTVL.